This TCR beta chain was recovered during a study of control samples from healthy donors and cancer patients. Germline assignment: CDR1 MNHEY and CDR2 SMNVEV (reference sequence). The CDR3 has 14 residues. Trimming shortened V by 2 bases and J by 6 bases, and 11 bases separated the two germline ends. Measured with immunoSEQ multiplex PCR; TCRdb has only the in-frame clones, and not every one. This table holds 150,000 to 200,000 clones, more than 80% found once. Input material: blood. The chain is built from TRBV27 and TRBJ1-3; no firm D call. The clonotype comes from a man younger than 45 in good health. The CDR3 protein is CASSLSRGENTIYF. CDR3 nucleotides: TGTGCCAGCAGTTTAAGCCGGGGTGAAAACACCATATATTTT.